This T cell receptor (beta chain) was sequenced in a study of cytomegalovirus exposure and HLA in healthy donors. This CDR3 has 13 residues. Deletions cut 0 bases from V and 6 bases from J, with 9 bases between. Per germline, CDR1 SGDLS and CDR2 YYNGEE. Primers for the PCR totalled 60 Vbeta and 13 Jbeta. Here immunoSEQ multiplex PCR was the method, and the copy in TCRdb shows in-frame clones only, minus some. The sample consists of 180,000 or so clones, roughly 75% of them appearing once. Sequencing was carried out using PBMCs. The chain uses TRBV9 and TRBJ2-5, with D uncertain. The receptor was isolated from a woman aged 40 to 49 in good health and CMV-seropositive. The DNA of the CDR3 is TGTGCCAGCAGCGTAGATAGCCGGAAGACCCAGTACTTC. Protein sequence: CASSVDSRKTQYF. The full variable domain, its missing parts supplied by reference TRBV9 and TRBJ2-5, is DSGVTQTPKHLITATGQRVTLRCSPRSGDLSVYWYQQSLDQGLQFLIQYYNGEERAKGNILERFSAQQFPDLHSELNLSSLELGDSALYFCASSVDSRKTQYFGPGTRLLVL.